These 29 T cell receptor beta chains were sequenced from one sample in a study of shared clonotypes between healthy human individuals. This table comes from immunoSEQ multiplex PCR, and its TCRdb copy is limited to in-frame clones, with some not included. The sample lists around 2.5 million clones, more than 85% seen once, with 0.35% to 0.45% in the top ten. The sample consisted of naive CD4+ T cells from PBMCs. The subset here: CD45RA+ positively selected. The receptors shown here come from a man between 18 and 29 years old in good health. Some clones in this sample may be carry-over from other donors' samples.

CDR3 in DNA: TGCGCCAGCAGCAGAACCGGGACGGTGAACACTGAAGCTTTCTTT. It encodes CASSRTGTVNTEAFF. The gene calls are TRBV5-1 and TRBJ1-1; D might be TRBD1 (5 bases). Germline V CDR1 and CDR2: SGHRS, YFSETQ. Between the trimmed V and J ends, which lost 4 bases and 0 bases, there was a span of 13 bases. CDR3 size: 15 residues.

On this clone: An end of the junction differs from the germline gene, which may be a read error. Different DNA sequences within this sample yield the same CDR3. The rearrangement joins TRBV4-1 to TRBJ2-7; D not certain. In germline, CDR1 is MGHRA, CDR2 YSYEKL. The CDR3 covers 13 residues. The CDR3 here is CASSQAWDYEQYF. The CDR3 nucleotides read TGCGCCAGTAGCCAAGCCTGGGACTACGAGCAGTACTTC.

The rearrangement links TRBV11-1 to TRBJ2-1, with D hard to call. Germline lookup yields CDR1 SGHAT and CDR2 FQDESV (reference sequence). CDR3 length: 14 residues. V lost 1 base and J lost 5, with 9 bases in between. The CDR3 region is CASSLEVADNEQFF. DNA for the CDR3: TGTGCCAGCAGCTTAGAAGTGGCCGACAATGAGCAGTTCTTC.

This rearrangement joins TRBV6-1 to TRBJ1-5, with 8 nucleotides matching TRBD1. Germline values: CDR1 MNHNS, CDR2 SASEGT. CDR3 size: 15 residues. Unmatched junction bases numbered 2, after V lost 2 bases and J lost 2 bases. The CDR3 sequence: CASSESQGGNQPQHF. CDR3 in DNA: TGTGCCAGCAGTGAATCACAGGGGGGCAATCAGCCCCAGCATTTT.

This clone was seen once. The chain is built from TRBV15 and TRBJ2-7; D unclear. Germline assignment: CDR1 LNHNV and CDR2 YYDKDF (reference sequence). V was trimmed by 1 base and J by 3 bases, leaving 13 bases between them. The CDR3 totals 15 residues. CDR3 in DNA: TGTGCCACCAGCAGAGGCCCCAGGAGCGACTACGAGCAGTACTTC. It is translated as CATSRGPRSDYEQYF.

The chain recombines TRBV27 with TRBJ1-2; D gene uncertain. Trimming took 2 bases from V and 2 from J, leaving 12 bases between them. CDR3 length equals 15 residues. The germline gives CDR1 MNHEY, CDR2 SMNVEV (reference sequence). DNA for the CDR3: TGTGCCAGCAGTTTAAGGTGGGAGGGAAACTATGGCTACACCTTC. This sequence encodes CASSLRWEGNYGYTF.

This chain uses TRBV10-3 with TRBJ2-1, with D perhaps matching TRBD2 (6 bases). Germline V gene sequence: CDR1 ENHRY, CDR2 SYGVKD. The V end lost 5 bases, the J end lost 1 base, and 15 bases lay between the germline ends. This CDR3 is built from 16 residues. CDR3 region: CAISHELAPSYNEQFF. The CDR3 region has the DNA TGTGCCATCAGTCATGAACTAGCACCATCCTACAATGAGCAGTTCTTC.

The chain couples TRBV6-1 to TRBJ1-3, with unresolved D. Germline V lookup: CDR1 MNHNS, CDR2 SASEGT. This CDR3 has 15 amino acids. Trimming pared 7 bases from V and 2 bases from J, leaving 15 bases between. CDR3 nucleotide sequence: TGTGCCAGCAACTCCCGATGGAAAACTGGAAACACCATATATTTT. It encodes CASNSRWKTGNTIYF.

This clone was observed a single time. Here the CDR3 DNA reads TGCAGCGTCTCAGGTACAGACTATGGCTACACCTTC. As protein: CSVSGTDYGYTF. The chain carries TRBV29-1 and TRBJ1-2; D is uncertain. CDR3 length equals 12 residues. The ends were cut back, 6 bases at V and 3 bases at J, with 11 bases in the middle. Germline assignment: CDR1 SQVTM and CDR2 ANQGSEA.

The gene calls are TRBV19 and TRBJ2-1; TRBD1 agrees at 11 bases. This CDR3 spans 14 amino acids. V lost 4 bases, J lost 9 bases, and 5 bases stayed unmatched. Germline CDR1 is LNHDA and CDR2 is SQIVND (reference sequence). The CDR3: CASSTGQGVVEQFF. For the CDR3, the DNA is TGTGCCAGTAGTACGGGACAGGGGGTTGTTGAGCAGTTCTTC.

The V and J genes are TRBV5-1 and TRBJ2-5, with 7 bases fitting TRBD2. J was trimmed by 3 bases and V by 5 bases; bases with no gene match: 10. CDR1 is SGHRS and CDR2 is YFSETQ in the germline V gene. This CDR3 comprises 15 residues. CDR3 amino acids: CASRVGVSGEETQYF. The CDR3 nucleotides are TGCGCCAGCAGAGTTGGAGTAAGCGGGGAAGAGACCCAGTACTTC. Complete variable domain (other parts from reference TRBV5-1 and TRBJ2-5): KAGVTQTPRYLIKTRGQQVTLSCSPISGHRSVSWYQQTPGQGLQFLFEYFSETQRNKGNFPGRFSGRQFSNSRSEMNVSTLELGDSALYLCASRVGVSGEETQYFGPGTRLLVL.

The DNA of the CDR3 is TGTGCCAGCAGCCAAGGCGTCACCGACGATCGGTATGGCTACACCTTC. This encodes CASSQGVTDDRYGYTF. The chain joins TRBV4-2 to TRBJ1-2; D is uncertain. This CDR3 spans 16 amino acids. V lost 1 base and J 5 bases, leaving 17 bases between the germline ends. CDR1 is LGHNA, CDR2 YNFKEQ, per germline.

On this clone itself: Distinct nucleotide sequences in the sample also encode this CDR3. V gene TRBV15 combines with J gene TRBJ1-2; D not resolved. CDR1 is LNHNV and CDR2 is YYDKDF in the germline V gene (reference sequence). Trimming removed 0 bases from V and 4 bases from J, with 9 bases in between. The CDR3 runs to 14 residues. The CDR3 DNA follows: TGTGCCACCAGCAGAGATCGGGGAGGCTATGGCTACACCTTC. Translating it yields CATSRDRGGYGYTF.

The chain recombines TRBV5-1 with TRBJ2-1; 7 bases line up with TRBD2. V was clipped by 2 bases and J by 9 bases; unmatched bases: 5. Germline V gene lookup returns CDR1 SGHRS and CDR2 YFSETQ. This CDR3 is built from 13 residues. For the CDR3, the DNA is TGCGCCAGCAGCTTTGGCGGGAGTGGTGAGCAGTTCTTC. This encodes CASSFGGSGEQFF.

The DNA for the CDR3 is TGTGCCAGCAGCGCTAGATCCAGAAGCTCCTACAATGAGCAGTTCTTC. This codes for CASSARSRSSYNEQFF. The genes are TRBV9 and TRBJ2-1; D gene ambiguous. The CDR3 totals 16 residues. CDR1 SGDLS and CDR2 YYNGEE come from the germline V gene. Trimming shortened V by 3 bases and J by 0 bases, and 13 bases separated the two germline ends.

This chain connects TRBV20-1 to TRBJ2-3, with D maybe TRBD1 (6 bases). This CDR3 is built from 11 residues. From germline, CDR1 is DFQATT and CDR2 SNEGSKA (reference sequence). V lost 8 bases to trimming and J lost 7 bases, with 13 bases between them. The CDR3 sequence is CSPGGPNTQYF. CDR3 nucleotide sequence: TGCAGTCCTGGGGGCCCTAATACGCAGTATTTT.

V and J are TRBV5-4 and TRBJ2-1; 10 positions match TRBD1. The V gene's germline CDR1 is SGHNT and CDR2 YYREEE (reference sequence). The CDR3 runs to 16 residues. Trimming at V came to 0 bases and at J to 6 bases, leaving 6 bases not matched to a gene. The CDR3: CASSLDGTGAVNEQFF. The CDR3 region has the DNA TGTGCCAGCAGCTTGGACGGGACAGGGGCGGTCAATGAGCAGTTCTTC.

The chain employs TRBV7-2 and TRBJ2-5, with 14 bases identical to TRBD2. This CDR3 has 17 amino acids. With 4 bases clipped from V and 5 bases from J, the junction kept 9 bases outside the gene matches. In germline, CDR1 is SGHTA, CDR2 FQGNSA. The CDR3 here is CASSSGSTSGRAETQYF. The CDR3 bases are TGTGCCAGCAGCTCTGGATCGACTAGCGGGAGGGCCGAGACCCAGTACTTC.

V and J are TRBV18 and TRBJ1-4; the D gene is possibly TRBD1 (6 bases). In germline, CDR1 is KGHSH, CDR2 LQKENI. V lost 4 bases and J 0 bases, leaving 12 bases between the germline ends. The CDR3 is 16 amino acids. CDR3 nucleotides: TGTGCCAGCTCACAAGGACAGCTGGCAACTAATGAAAAACTGTTTTTT. It yields the protein CASSQGQLATNEKLFF.

J is TRBJ2-3 and V is TRBV10-3, with a tentative D call TRBD2 (6 bases). The CDR3 runs to 15 residues. V lost 2 bases and J lost 8, with 17 bases in between. Germline V gene data show CDR1 as ENHRY and CDR2 as SYGVKD. The CDR3 nucleotides read TGTGCCATCAGTGAGACTACAAGAAGGGGAGGTACGCAGTATTTT. Protein product: CAISETTRRGGTQYF.

The genes are TRBV19 and TRBJ2-2, with D possibly TRBD2 on 5 matching bases. The germline V gene has CDR1 LNHDA and CDR2 SQIVND (reference sequence). V gave up 7 bases and J gave up 0 bases, with 12 bases separating them. The CDR3 covers 15 residues. CDR3 bases: TGTGCCAGTAAGGCAGTGGACTCGAACACCGGGGAGCTGTTTTTT. Encoded protein: CASKAVDSNTGELFF.

The chain is built from TRBV28 and TRBJ2-7; possible D gene TRBD1, 5 bases. CDR1 is MDHEN, CDR2 SYDVKM, per germline. Trimming shortened V by 1 base and J by 3 bases, and 10 bases separated the two germline ends. The CDR3 is made up of 14 amino acids. In nucleotides, the CDR3 is TGTGCCAGCAGTTTATCCGACAGAGTCTACGAGCAGTACTTC. As protein: CASSLSDRVYEQYF.

The J gene is TRBJ1-6, the V gene TRBV27; D unresolved. There are 15 residues in the CDR3. V was cut by 6 bases and J by 0 bases, with 9 bases left in between. In germline, CDR1 is MNHEY, CDR2 SMNVEV (reference sequence). The CDR3 DNA reads TGTGCCAGCAGATCCGCCAGCTCCTATAATTCACCCCTCCACTTT. It yields the protein CASRSASSYNSPLHF.

The J gene is TRBJ2-1, the V gene TRBV6-5; 11 positions agree with TRBD2. CDR1 MNHEY and CDR2 SVGAGI come from the germline V gene. CDR3 length: 15 amino acids. V shed 8 bases and J 7 bases; nucleotides not matched to a gene: 10. The CDR3: CASWGRLAGPNEQFF. CDR3 in DNA: TGTGCCAGCTGGGGGAGACTAGCGGGACCTAATGAGCAGTTCTTC.

The V and J genes are TRBV9 and TRBJ1-2, with 7 positions matching TRBD1. From germline, CDR1 is SGDLS and CDR2 YYNGEE. J was trimmed by 7 bases and V by 4 bases; bases with no gene match: 10. The CDR3 has 14 residues. CDR3 DNA sequence: TGTGCCAGCAGCCCACAGGGGCCCTCTTCTGGCTACACCTTC. Its protein product is CASSPQGPSSGYTF. Based on the CDR3 plus reference TRBV9 and TRBJ1-2, the full variable domain is DSGVTQTPKHLITATGQRVTLRCSPRSGDLSVYWYQQSLDQGLQFLIQYYNGEERAKGNILERFSAQQFPDLHSELNLSSLELGDSALYFCASSPQGPSSGYTFGSGTRLTVV.

The chain combines TRBV5-1 with TRBJ2-5; 8 nucleotides agree with TRBD2. The CDR3 has 18 amino acids. Losses at the gene ends were 6 bases for V and 2 bases for J; bases not matched to a gene: 18. Germline assignment: CDR1 SGHRS and CDR2 YFSETQ. DNA of the CDR3: TGCGCCAGCAAAAAATCTTCGGGAGCGGGAGTTGGGCAAGAGACCCAGTACTTC. This encodes CASKKSSGAGVGQETQYF.

This clone came up a few times. This chain uses TRBV7-3 with TRBJ1-1; D remains ambiguous. Trimming left V 5 bases short and J 1 base short, with 8 bases between. Per the germline V gene, CDR1 is SGHTA and CDR2 is FQGTGA. The CDR3 covers 13 residues. The CDR3 is CASSLNGNTEAFF. The DNA for the CDR3 is TGTGCCAGCAGCCTCAATGGGAACACTGAAGCTTTCTTT.

V usage is TRBV18 and J usage is TRBJ2-2, with TRBD2 matching over 11 bases. The germline V gene encodes CDR1 KGHSH and CDR2 LQKENI. The CDR3 totals 20 residues. The V and J ends lost 4 bases and 4 bases, in that order; junction bases with no gene match: 17. The CDR3 DNA sequence: TGTGCCAGCTCACTCTTCGATACTATTACTAGCGGGAGACCCACCGGGGAGCTGTTTTTT. It translates to CASSLFDTITSGRPTGELFF.

Here the CDR3 DNA reads TGTGCCAGCAGTTCCTCCGGGACGCCCGGGCCTAGCTATGGCTACACCTTC. This translates into CASSSSGTPGPSYGYTF. The chain couples TRBV28 to TRBJ1-2, with a possible D match to TRBD1 (5 bases). The CDR3 is 17 residues long. Germline CDR1 reads MDHEN; CDR2 reads SYDVKM. Trimming removed 4 bases at V and 4 bases at J, with 22 bases between.